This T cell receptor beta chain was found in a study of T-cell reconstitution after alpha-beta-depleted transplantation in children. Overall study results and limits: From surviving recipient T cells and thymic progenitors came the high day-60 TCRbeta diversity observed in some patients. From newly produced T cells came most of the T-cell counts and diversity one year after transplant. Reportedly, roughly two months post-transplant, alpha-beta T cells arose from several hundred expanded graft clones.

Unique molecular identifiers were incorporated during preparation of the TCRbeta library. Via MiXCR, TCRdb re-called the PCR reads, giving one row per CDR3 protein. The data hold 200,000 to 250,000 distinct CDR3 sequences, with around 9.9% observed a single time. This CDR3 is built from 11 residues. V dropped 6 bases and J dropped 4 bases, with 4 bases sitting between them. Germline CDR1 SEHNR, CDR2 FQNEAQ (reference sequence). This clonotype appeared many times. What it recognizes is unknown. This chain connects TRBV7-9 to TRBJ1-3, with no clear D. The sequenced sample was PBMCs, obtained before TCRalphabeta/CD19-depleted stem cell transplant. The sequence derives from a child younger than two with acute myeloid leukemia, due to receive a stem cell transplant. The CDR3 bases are TGTGCCAGCAGGTGGGGAAACACCATATATTTT. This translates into CASRWGNTIYF.